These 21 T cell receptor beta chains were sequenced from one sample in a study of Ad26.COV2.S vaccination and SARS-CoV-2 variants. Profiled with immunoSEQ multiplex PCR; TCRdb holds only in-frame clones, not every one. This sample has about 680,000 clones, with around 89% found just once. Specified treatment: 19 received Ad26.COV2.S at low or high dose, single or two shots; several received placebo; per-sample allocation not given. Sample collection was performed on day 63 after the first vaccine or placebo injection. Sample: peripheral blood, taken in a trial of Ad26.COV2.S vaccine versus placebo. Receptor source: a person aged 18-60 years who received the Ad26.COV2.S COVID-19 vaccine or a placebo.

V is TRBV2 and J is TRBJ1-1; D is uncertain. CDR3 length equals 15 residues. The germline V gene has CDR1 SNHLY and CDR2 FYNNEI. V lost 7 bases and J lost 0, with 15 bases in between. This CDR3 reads CASISKSGLNTEAFF. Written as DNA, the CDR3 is TGTGCCAGCATATCCAAATCGGGGTTGAACACTGAAGCTTTCTTT.

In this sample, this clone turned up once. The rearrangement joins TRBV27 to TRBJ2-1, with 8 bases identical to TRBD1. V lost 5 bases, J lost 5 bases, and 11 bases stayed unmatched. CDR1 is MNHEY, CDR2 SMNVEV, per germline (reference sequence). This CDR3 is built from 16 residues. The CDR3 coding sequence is TGTGCCAGCAGTCCCGGGACAGGCGGTCGCCACAATGAGCAGTTCTTC. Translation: CASSPGTGGRHNEQFF.

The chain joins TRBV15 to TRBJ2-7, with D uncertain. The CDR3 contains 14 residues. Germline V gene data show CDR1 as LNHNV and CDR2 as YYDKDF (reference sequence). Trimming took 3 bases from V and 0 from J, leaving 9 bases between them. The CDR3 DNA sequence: TGTGCCACCAGCAGTTACTCCAGCTCCTACGAGCAGTACTTC. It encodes CATSSYSSSYEQYF.

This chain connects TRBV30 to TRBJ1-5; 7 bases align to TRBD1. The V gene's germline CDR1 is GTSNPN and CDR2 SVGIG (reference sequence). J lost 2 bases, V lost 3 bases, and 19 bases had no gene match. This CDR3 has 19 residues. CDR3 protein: CAWSPRGQVFDVGNQPQHF. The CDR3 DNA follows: TGTGCCTGGAGCCCCCGCGGACAGGTATTTGACGTTGGCAATCAGCCCCAGCATTTT. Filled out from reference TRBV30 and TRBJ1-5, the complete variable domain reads SQTIHQWPATLVQPVGSPLSLECTVEGTSNPNLYWYRQAAGRGLQLLFYSVGIGQISSEVPQNLSASRPQDRQFILSSKKLLLSDSGFYLCAWSPRGQVFDVGNQPQHFGDGTRLSIL.

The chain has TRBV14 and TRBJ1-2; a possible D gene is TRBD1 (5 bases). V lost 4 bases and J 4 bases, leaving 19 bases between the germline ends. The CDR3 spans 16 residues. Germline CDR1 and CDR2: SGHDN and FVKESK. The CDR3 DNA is TGTGCCAGCAGCCCTTCGAGTCGGGCAGGGCTCTATGGCTACACCTTC. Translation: CASSPSSRAGLYGYTF.

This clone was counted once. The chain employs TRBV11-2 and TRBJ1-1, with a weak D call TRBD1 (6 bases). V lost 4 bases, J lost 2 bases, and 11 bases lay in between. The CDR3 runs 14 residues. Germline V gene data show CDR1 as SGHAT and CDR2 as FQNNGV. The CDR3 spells CASSSRGGNTEAFF. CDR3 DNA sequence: TGTGCCAGCAGCTCGAGGGGGGGAAACACTGAAGCTTTCTTT. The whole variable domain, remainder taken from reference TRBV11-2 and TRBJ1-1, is EAGVAQSPRYKIIEKRQSVAFWCNPISGHATLYWYQQILGQGPKLLIQFQNNGVVDDSQLPKDRFSAERLKGVDSTLKIQPAKLEDSAVYLCASSSRGGNTEAFFGQGTRLTVV.

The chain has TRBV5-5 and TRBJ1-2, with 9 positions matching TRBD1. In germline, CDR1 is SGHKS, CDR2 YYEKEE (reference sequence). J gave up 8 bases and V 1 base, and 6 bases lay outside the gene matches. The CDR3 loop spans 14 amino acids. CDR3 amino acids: CASSLIWTGEGYTF. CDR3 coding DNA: TGTGCCAGCAGCTTGATATGGACAGGGGAGGGCTACACCTTC.

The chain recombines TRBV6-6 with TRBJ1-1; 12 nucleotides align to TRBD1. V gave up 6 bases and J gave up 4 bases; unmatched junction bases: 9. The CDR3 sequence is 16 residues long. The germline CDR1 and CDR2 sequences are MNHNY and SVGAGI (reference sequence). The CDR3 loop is CASSRSGTGGITEAFF. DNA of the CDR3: TGTGCCAGCAGCCGATCCGGGACAGGGGGCATCACTGAAGCTTTCTTT.

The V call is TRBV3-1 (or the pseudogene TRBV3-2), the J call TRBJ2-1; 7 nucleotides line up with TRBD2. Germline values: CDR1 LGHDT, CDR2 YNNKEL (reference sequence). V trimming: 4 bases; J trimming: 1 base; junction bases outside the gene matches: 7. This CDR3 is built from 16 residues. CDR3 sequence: CASSPLAGASYNEQFF. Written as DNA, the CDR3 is TGTGCCAGCAGCCCTCTGGCGGGAGCGTCCTACAATGAGCAGTTCTTC.

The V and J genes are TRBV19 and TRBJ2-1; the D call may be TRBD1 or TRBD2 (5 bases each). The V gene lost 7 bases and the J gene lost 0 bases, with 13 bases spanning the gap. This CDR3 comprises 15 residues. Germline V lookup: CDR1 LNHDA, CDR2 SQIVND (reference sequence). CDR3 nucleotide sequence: TGTGCCAGTACAACTCGTGGGGGCTCCTACAATGAGCAGTTCTTC. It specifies CASTTRGGSYNEQFF. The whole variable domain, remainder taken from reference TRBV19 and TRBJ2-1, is DGGITQSPKYLFRKEGQNVTLSCEQNLNHDAMYWYRQDPGQGLRLIYYSQIVNDFQKGDIAEGYSVSREKKESFPLTVTSAQKNPTAFYLCASTTRGGSYNEQFFGPGTRLTVL.

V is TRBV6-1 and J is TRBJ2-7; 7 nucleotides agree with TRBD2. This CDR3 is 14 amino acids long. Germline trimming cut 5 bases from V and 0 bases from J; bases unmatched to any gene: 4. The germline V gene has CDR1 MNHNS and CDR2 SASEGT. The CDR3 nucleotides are TGTGCCAGCAGTAACCTAGCGGACTCCTACGAGCAGTACTTC. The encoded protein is CASSNLADSYEQYF.

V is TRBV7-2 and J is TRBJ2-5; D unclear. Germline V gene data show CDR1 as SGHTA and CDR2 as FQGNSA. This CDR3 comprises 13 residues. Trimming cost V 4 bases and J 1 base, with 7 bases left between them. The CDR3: CASSSRIQETQYF. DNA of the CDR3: TGTGCCAGCAGCTCACGGATCCAAGAGACCCAGTACTTC. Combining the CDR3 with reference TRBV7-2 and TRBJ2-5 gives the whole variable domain GAGVSQSPSNKVTEKGKDVELRCDPISGHTALYWYRQSLGQGLEFLIYFQGNSAPDKSGLPSDRFSAERTGGSVSTLTIQRTQQEDSAVYLCASSSRIQETQYFGPGTRLLVL.

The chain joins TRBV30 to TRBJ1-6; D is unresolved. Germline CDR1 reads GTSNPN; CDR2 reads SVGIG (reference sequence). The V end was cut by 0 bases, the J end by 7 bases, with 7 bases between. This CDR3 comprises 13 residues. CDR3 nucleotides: TGTGCCTGGAGTGTTAGTGCGAATTCACCCCTCCACTTT. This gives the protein CAWSVSANSPLHF.

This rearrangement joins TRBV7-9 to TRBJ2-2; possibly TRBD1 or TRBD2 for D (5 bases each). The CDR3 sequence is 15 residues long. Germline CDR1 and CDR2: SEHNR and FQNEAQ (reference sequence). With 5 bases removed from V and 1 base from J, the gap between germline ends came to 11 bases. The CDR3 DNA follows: TGTGCCAGCAGCCCCTGGGACCGGAACACCGGGGAGCTGTTTTTT. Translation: CASSPWDRNTGELFF.

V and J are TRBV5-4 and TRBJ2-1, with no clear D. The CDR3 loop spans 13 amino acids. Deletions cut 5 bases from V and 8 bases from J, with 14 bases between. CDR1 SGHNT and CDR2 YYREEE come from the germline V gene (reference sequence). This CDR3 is CASRSNMVDEQFF. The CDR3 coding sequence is TGTGCCAGCAGGAGTAATATGGTCGATGAGCAGTTCTTC.

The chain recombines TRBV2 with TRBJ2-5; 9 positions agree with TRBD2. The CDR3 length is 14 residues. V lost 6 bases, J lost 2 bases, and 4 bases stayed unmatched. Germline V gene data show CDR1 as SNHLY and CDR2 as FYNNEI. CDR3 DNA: TGTGCCAGCAGGGTTCTAGCGGGGCAAGAGACCCAGTACTTC. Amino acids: CASRVLAGQETQYF.

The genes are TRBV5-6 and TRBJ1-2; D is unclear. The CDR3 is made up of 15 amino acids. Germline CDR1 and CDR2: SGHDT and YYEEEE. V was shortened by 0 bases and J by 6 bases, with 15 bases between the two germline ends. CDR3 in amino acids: CASSLAWGKADGYTF. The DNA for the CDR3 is TGTGCCAGCAGCTTGGCCTGGGGAAAGGCAGATGGCTACACCTTC.

CDR3 residues: CASSPSAVSYEQYF. The CDR3 bases are TGTGCCAGCAGCCCTAGTGCGGTTTCCTACGAGCAGTACTTC. The chain carries TRBV3-1 (or the pseudogene TRBV3-2) and TRBJ2-7; D unclear. Trimming removed 4 bases at V and 1 base at J, with 11 bases between. The CDR3 runs 14 residues. The V gene's germline CDR1 is LGHDT and CDR2 YNNKEL (reference sequence).

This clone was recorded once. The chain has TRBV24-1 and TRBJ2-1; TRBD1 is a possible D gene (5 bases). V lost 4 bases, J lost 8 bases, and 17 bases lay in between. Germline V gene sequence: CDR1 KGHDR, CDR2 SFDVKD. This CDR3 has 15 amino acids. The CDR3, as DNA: TGTGCCACCAGTGAGTGGGGCCGCCAAGCCGATGAGCAGTTCTTC. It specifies CATSEWGRQADEQFF.

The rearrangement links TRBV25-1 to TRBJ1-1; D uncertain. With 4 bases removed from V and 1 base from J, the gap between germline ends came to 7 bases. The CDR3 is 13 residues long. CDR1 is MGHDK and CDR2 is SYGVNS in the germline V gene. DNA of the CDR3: TGTGCCAGCAGTGCACGCGAGAACACTGAAGCTTTCTTT. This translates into CASSARENTEAFF. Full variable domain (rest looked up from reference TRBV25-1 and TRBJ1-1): EADIYQTPRYLVIGTGKKITLECSQTMGHDKMYWYQQDPGMELHLIHYSYGVNSTEKGDLSSESTVSRIRTEHFPLTLESARPSHTSQYLCASSARENTEAFFGQGTRLTVV.

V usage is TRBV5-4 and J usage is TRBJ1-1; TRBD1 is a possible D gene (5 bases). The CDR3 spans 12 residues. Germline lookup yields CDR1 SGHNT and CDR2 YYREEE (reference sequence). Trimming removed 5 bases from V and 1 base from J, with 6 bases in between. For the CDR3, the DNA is TGTGCCAGCAGGCAGGGGAACACTGAAGCTTTCTTT. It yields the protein CASRQGNTEAFF.